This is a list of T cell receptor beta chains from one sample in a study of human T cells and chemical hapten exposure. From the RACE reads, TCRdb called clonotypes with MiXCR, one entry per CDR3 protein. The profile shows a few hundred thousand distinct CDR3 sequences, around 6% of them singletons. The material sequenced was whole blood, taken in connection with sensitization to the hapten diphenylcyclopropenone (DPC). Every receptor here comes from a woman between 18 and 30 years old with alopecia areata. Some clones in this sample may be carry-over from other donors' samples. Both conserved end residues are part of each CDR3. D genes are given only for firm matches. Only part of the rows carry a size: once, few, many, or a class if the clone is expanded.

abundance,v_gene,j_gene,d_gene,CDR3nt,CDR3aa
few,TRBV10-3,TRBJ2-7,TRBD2,TGTGCCAGCGGACTAGCGGGGCGGGATAGCGAGCAGTACTTC,CASGLAGRDSEQYF
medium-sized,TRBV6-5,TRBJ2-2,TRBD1,TGTGCCAGCAGTTACACCACAGGGGGAGTGACCGGGGAGCTGTTTTTT,CASSYTTGGVTGELFF
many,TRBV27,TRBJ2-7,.,TGTGCCAGCAGCCCAACGGACAGTACGTACGAGCAGTACTTC,CASSPTDSTYEQYF
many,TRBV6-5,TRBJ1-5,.,TGTGCCAGCAGTTACTCGAGCCATCAGCCCCAGCATTTT,CASSYSSHQPQHF
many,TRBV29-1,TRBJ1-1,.,TGCAGCGTTGTCTTGAGGCAGGGCGAAGCTTTCTTT,CSVVLRQGEAFF
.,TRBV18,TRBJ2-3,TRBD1,TGTGCCAGCTCCTCGCGAGGACAGGGGGCAAGCACAGATACGCAGTATTTT,CASSSRGQGASTDTQYF
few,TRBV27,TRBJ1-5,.,TGTGCCAGCAGCTACACACCGTATAGCAATCAGCCCCAGCATTTT,CASSYTPYSNQPQHF
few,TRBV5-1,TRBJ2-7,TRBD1,TGCGCCAGCAGCCCCCGGGACAGGGGGCGAAACAACCTAGCTTACGAGCAGTACTTC,CASSPRDRGRNNLAYEQYF
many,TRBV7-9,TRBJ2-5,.,TGTGCCAGCAGCTCCCGACAGGAAAAATGGTTCCAAGAGACCCAGTACTTC,CASSSRQEKWFQETQYF
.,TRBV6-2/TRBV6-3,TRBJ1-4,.,TGTGCCAGCAGCCCCGACGCCGTTTCTAATGAAAAACTGTTTTTT,CASSPDAVSNEKLFF
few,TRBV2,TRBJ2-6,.,TGTGCCAGCAGTGAGCAGTCCTTTCTCTCTGGGGCCAACGTCCTGACTTTC,CASSEQSFLSGANVLTF
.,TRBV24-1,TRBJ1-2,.,TGTGCCACCAGTATAGTGGGAAGCAATGGCTACACCTTC,CATSIVGSNGYTF
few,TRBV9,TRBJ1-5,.,TGTGCCAGCAGCGTAGATGGGAGACAGCAGCCCCAGCATTTT,CASSVDGRQQPQHF
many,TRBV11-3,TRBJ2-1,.,TGTGCCAGCAGCTTGGACGGGGGTTCAGGTGAGCAGTTCTTC,CASSLDGGSGEQFF
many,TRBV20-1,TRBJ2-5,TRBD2,TGCAGTGCTGGGGCCGGGACTAGCGGGGGCCGGGAGACCCAGTACTTC,CSAGAGTSGGRETQYF
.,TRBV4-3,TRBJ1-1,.,TGCGCCAGCAGCCACGCACACTCGGACCCGAGGGCTGAAGCTTTCTTT,CASSHAHSDPRAEAFF
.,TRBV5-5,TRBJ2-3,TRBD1,TGTGCCAGCAGCCCGGGACAGGGGAGAAATACGCAGTATTTT,CASSPGQGRNTQYF
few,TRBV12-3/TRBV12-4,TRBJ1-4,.,TGTGCCAGCAGTTTGGGGGGGGAAGGTGAAAAACTGTTTTTT,CASSLGGEGEKLFF
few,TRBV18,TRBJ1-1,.,TGTGCCAGCTCACCTGAGCGTCGGAGGCTGTCTTTCACTGAAGCTTTCTTT,CASSPERRRLSFTEAFF
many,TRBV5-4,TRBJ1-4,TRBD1,TGTGCCAGCAGCCCGGGACAGGGTCTTGAAAAACTGTTTTTT,CASSPGQGLEKLFF
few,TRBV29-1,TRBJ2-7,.,TGCAGCGTTGTTTACCCCGGGACGGGGGAGCAGTACTTC,CSVVYPGTGEQYF
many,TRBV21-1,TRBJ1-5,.,TGTGCCAGCAGCAGGCGGCTTAAAAGCAATCAGCCCCAGCATTTT,CASSRRLKSNQPQHF
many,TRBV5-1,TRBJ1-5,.,TGCGCCAGCAGCTTGTCAGGAGAGAATCAGCCCCAGCATTTT,CASSLSGENQPQHF
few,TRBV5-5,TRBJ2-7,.,TGTGCCAGCAGCTTGAAAGCAGAGACCGCAGCCTACGAGCAGTACTTC,CASSLKAETAAYEQYF
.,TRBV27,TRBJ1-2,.,TGTGCCAGCAGTTTTACGACCGACTATGGCTACACCTTC,CASSFTTDYGYTF
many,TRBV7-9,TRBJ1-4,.,TGTGCCAGCAACCGGGACCTAAATGAAAAACTGTTTTTT,CASNRDLNEKLFF
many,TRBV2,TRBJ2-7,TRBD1,TGTGCCAGCAGTTCGGGGACAGTATACGAGCAGTACTTC,CASSSGTVYEQYF
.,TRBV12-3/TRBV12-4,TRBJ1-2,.,TGTGCCAGCAGTTTATGGGGGGCGGATGGCTACACCTTC,CASSLWGADGYTF
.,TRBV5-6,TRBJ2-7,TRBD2,TGTGCCAGCAGCTTCCTGACTAGCGGGGATGCCTACGAGCAGTACTTC,CASSFLTSGDAYEQYF
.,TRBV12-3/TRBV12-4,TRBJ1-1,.,TGTGCCAGCAGCCCCCGAGATTTTGCGAATTGGGGCACTGAAGCTTTCTTT,CASSPRDFANWGTEAFF
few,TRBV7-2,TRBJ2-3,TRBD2,TGTGCCAGCAGCCGGGGGGGGCGTCGATCAGTGGGAGATACGCAGTATTTT,CASSRGGRRSVGDTQYF
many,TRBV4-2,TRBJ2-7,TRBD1,TGTGCCAGCAGCCTCCCGGGACAGAACTACGAGCAGTACTTC,CASSLPGQNYEQYF
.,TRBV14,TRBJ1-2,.,TGTGCCAGCAGCCAAGTGTCAGGGGAGGACTACACCTTC,CASSQVSGEDYTF
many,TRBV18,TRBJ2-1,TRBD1,TGTGCCAGCTCACCCGACAGGGACTCCTACAATGAGCAGTTCTTC,CASSPDRDSYNEQFF
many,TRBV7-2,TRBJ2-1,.,TGTGCCAGCAGCCGAGGGGTCGATGAGCAGTTCTTC,CASSRGVDEQFF
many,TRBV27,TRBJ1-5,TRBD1,TGTGCCAGCAGTTTGTCAGGGGGCGTTTATCAGCCCCAGCATTTT,CASSLSGGVYQPQHF
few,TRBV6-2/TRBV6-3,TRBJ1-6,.,TGTGCCAGCAGTGATGGACAGCCTCCTTCACCCCTCCACTTT,CASSDGQPPSPLHF
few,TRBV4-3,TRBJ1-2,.,TGCGCCAGCAGCCTCCAACTTCGACTGAATGGCTACACCTTC,CASSLQLRLNGYTF
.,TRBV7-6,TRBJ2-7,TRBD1,TGTGCCAGCAGCCAAGGGACAGGGGGCCACTACGAGCAGTACTTC,CASSQGTGGHYEQYF
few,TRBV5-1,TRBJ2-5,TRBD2,TGCGCCAGCAGCTCGACTAGCGACCAAGAGACCCAGTACTTC,CASSSTSDQETQYF
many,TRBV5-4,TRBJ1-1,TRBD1,TGTGCCAGCAGCTTGGCAGGGGGCGTAAAATTTGCTTTCTTT,CASSLAGGVKFAFF